One sample yielded the 30 T cell receptor beta chains listed below, sequenced in a study of OX40 agonist ivuxolimab in advanced cancers. TCRdb's table, derived via immunoSEQ multiplex PCR, lists solely in-frame clones and lacks some. This sample has 65,000 to 90,000 clones, with approximately 85% found just once. This specimen consisted of CD4+ or CD8+ T cells sorted from blood, obtained in a trial of the OX40 agonist ivuxolimab. Source of these receptors: an adult with an advanced solid tumor such as melanoma, head and neck, liver or kidney cancer.

This clone was seen only once. This chain connects TRBV6-5 to TRBJ2-7; TRBD1 agrees at 8 bases. The germline V gene has CDR1 MNHEY and CDR2 SVGAGI. The CDR3 runs to 16 residues. V was pared by 0 bases and J by 2 bases, with 6 bases of the junction left unmatched. CDR3 in DNA: TGTGCCAGCAGTTACTCGAAACAGGGGGGCCCCTACGAGCAGTACTTC. Its protein product is CASSYSKQGGPYEQYF.

Details on this clone: This sample includes further DNA sequences coding for the same CDR3. This chain uses TRBV18 with TRBJ2-3; 7 nucleotides agree with TRBD2. The CDR3 has 15 amino acids. From germline, CDR1 is KGHSH and CDR2 LQKENI. With V trimmed by 0 bases and J by 4 bases, 4 bases remained unmatched. The CDR3 reads CASSPPGLAADTQYF. The CDR3 nucleotides read TGTGCCAGCTCACCACCGGGGCTAGCGGCAGATACGCAGTATTTT.

This chain joins TRBV7-2 and TRBJ2-7; 9 nucleotides match TRBD2. This CDR3 is built from 16 residues. Per the germline V gene, CDR1 is SGHTA and CDR2 is FQGNSA. V shed 5 bases, J shed 6 bases, and the junction held 14 bases outside the gene matches. The CDR3 sequence is CASSRSPPAGGSEQYF. The CDR3, as DNA: TGTGCCAGCAGCCGTTCACCCCCAGCGGGGGGCTCCGAGCAGTACTTC.

This clone was detected once. This chain uses TRBV6-5 with TRBJ2-3, with TRBD1 as a possible D gene (6 bases). This CDR3 is 14 amino acids long. Germline V gives CDR1 MNHEY, CDR2 SVGAGI. V was shortened by 6 bases and J by 5 bases, with 15 bases between the two germline ends. The CDR3 sequence: CASRLTGERDTQYF. The CDR3 nucleotides read TGTGCCAGCAGACTGACAGGAGAACGAGATACGCAGTATTTT.

CDR3 in amino acids: CASRREGNTGELFF. The CDR3 nucleotides read TGTGCCAGCCGGAGGGAGGGTAACACCGGGGAGCTGTTTTTT. The chain combines TRBV6-1 with TRBJ2-2; 7 positions match TRBD2. This CDR3 contains 14 residues. J gave up 2 bases and V 8 bases, and 5 bases lay outside the gene matches. Germline-derived CDR1 and CDR2 are MNHNS and SASEGT.

The chain uses TRBV7-8 and TRBJ1-4; D call uncertain. Germline V lookup: CDR1 SGHVS, CDR2 FQNEAQ. V dropped 5 bases and J dropped 7 bases, with 11 bases sitting between them. CDR3 length equals 13 residues. The CDR3 reads CASSRALGEKLFF. The CDR3 DNA reads as TGTGCCAGCAGCCGGGCCTTGGGTGAAAAACTGTTTTTT.

The V gene is TRBV7-8, the J gene TRBJ2-5, with D possibly TRBD2 on 6 matching bases. V was cut by 7 bases and J by 2 bases, with 11 bases left in between. This CDR3 is built from 13 residues. Germline lookup yields CDR1 SGHVS and CDR2 FQNEAQ. The CDR3 region is CASTRDLQETQYF. For the CDR3, the DNA is TGTGCCAGCACCCGGGACTTACAAGAGACCCAGTACTTC.

This clone counts as medium-sized (0.01 to 0.1%). The J gene is TRBJ1-6, the V gene TRBV11-2; 8 bases line up with TRBD1. The CDR3 totals 14 residues. V was pared by 6 bases and J by 10 bases, with 8 bases of the junction left unmatched. Germline CDR1 reads SGHAT; CDR2 reads FQNNGV. This CDR3 is CASRRQGQGSPLHF. The CDR3, as DNA: TGTGCCAGCAGACGACAGGGGCAGGGCTCACCCCTCCACTTT.

This sequence joins TRBV7-2 and TRBJ2-2; D unclear. The germline V and J ends were trimmed by 5 bases and 1 base, with 8 bases remaining between them. There are 14 residues in the CDR3. Germline CDR1 reads SGHTA; CDR2 reads FQGNSA. The CDR3 region is CASSQAWNTGELFF. The CDR3 DNA sequence: TGTGCCAGCAGCCAGGCCTGGAACACCGGGGAGCTGTTTTTT.

The chain uses TRBV19 and TRBJ1-1; no firm D call. Looked up from germline, CDR1 is LNHDA and CDR2 is SQIVND (reference sequence). The CDR3 has 15 residues. V was trimmed by 3 bases and J by 4 bases, leaving 15 bases between them. The CDR3 DNA reads TGTGCCAGTAGTATGAGATGGGAGAAGGGCACTGAAGCTTTCTTT. Translation: CASSMRWEKGTEAFF.

The chain is built from TRBV18 and TRBJ2-2, with no clear D. Per germline, CDR1 KGHSH and CDR2 LQKENI. CDR3 length equals 16 residues. V was shortened by 5 bases and J by 3 bases, with 16 bases between the two germline ends. CDR3 residues: CASSASGHRDTGELFF. The CDR3, as DNA: TGTGCCAGCTCAGCCTCGGGCCATCGGGACACCGGGGAGCTGTTTTTT.

The CDR3 sequence is CASSFDRGRPEQYF. The CDR3, as DNA: TGCGCCAGCAGCTTCGACAGGGGGAGGCCCGAGCAGTACTTC. The chain combines TRBV4-1 with TRBJ2-7; TRBD1 aligns across 9 bases. The V gene's germline CDR1 is MGHRA and CDR2 YSYEKL. The CDR3 sequence is 14 residues long. The trim removed 5 bases at V and 6 bases at J, leaving 8 bases unmatched.

This rearrangement joins TRBV5-6 to TRBJ2-3; no definite D call. Trimming cost V 0 bases and J 2 bases, with 10 bases left between them. CDR1 and CDR2 from the germline V gene are SGHDT and YYEEEE. The CDR3 loop spans 15 amino acids. CDR3 sequence reads: CASSLARTFTDTQYF. CDR3 bases: TGTGCCAGCAGCTTGGCCAGGACCTTCACAGATACGCAGTATTTT.

The J gene is TRBJ2-3, the V gene TRBV10-3; D is perhaps TRBD2 (5 bases). This CDR3 has 13 amino acids. The germline V gene encodes CDR1 ENHRY and CDR2 SYGVKD. Trimming shortened V by 4 bases and J by 2 bases, and 7 bases separated the two germline ends. The CDR3 region has the DNA TGTGCCATCAGTGTTGGACTCACAGATACGCAGTATTTT. Residues: CAISVGLTDTQYF.

The gene calls are TRBV28 and TRBJ2-7; D remains unclear. The length of the CDR3 is 13 residues. V lost 1 base to trimming and J lost 7 bases, with 11 bases between them. The germline CDR1 and CDR2 sequences are MDHEN and SYDVKM. The CDR3 loop is CASSLSYPVEQYF. CDR3 nucleotide sequence: TGTGCCAGCAGTTTATCCTACCCCGTGGAGCAGTACTTC.

The CDR3 here is CASSLGLAGWGETQYF. The DNA for the CDR3 is TGTGCCAGCAGCTTGGGGTTAGCGGGATGGGGGGAGACCCAGTACTTC. V and J are TRBV5-5 and TRBJ2-5; 8 bases match TRBD2. The V segment lost 0 bases and the J segment 5 bases; nucleotides outside the gene matches: 9. Germline CDR1 SGHKS, CDR2 YYEKEE (reference sequence). This CDR3 is 16 amino acids long.

This chain connects TRBV6-1 to TRBJ1-1; D remains unclear. Germline V gene data show CDR1 as MNHNS and CDR2 as SASEGT. Trimming pared 11 bases from V and 4 bases from J, leaving 14 bases between. The CDR3 has 12 residues. This CDR3 is CAASIYRTEAFF. DNA of the CDR3: TGTGCCGCTAGTATCTATCGCACTGAAGCTTTCTTT.

CDR3 in amino acids: CASSQEVRGRQPQHF. CDR3 coding DNA: TGCGCCAGCAGCCAAGAAGTAAGGGGGCGTCAGCCCCAGCATTTT. V gene TRBV4-1 combines with J gene TRBJ1-5, with 7 bases aligning to TRBD1. The CDR3 runs 15 residues. The ends lost 0 bases at V and 6 bases at J; junction bases unmatched: 5. Germline V gene lookup returns CDR1 MGHRA and CDR2 YSYEKL.

V is TRBV19 and J is TRBJ2-2; maybe TRBD2 (7 bases). The CDR3 totals 14 residues. Germline-derived CDR1 and CDR2 are LNHDA and SQIVND (reference sequence). V was cut by 6 bases and J by 3 bases, with 11 bases left in between. DNA of the CDR3: TGTGCCAGTAGACGGGGGGCAGACACCGGGGAGCTGTTTTTT. Translated, it gives CASRRGADTGELFF.

This clone was recorded only once. The chain links TRBV19 to TRBJ2-1; 7 bases fit TRBD2. The CDR3 totals 13 residues. Trimming removed 8 bases from V and 2 bases from J; junction bases left unmatched: 3. From germline, CDR1 is LNHDA and CDR2 SQIVND (reference sequence). As DNA, the CDR3 is TGTGCCAGTGGGAGGGGAGCCTACAATGAGCAGTTCTTC. Translated: CASGRGAYNEQFF.

This clone appeared a single time. The rearrangement links TRBV28 to TRBJ2-1; 8 nucleotides align to TRBD1. J was trimmed by 4 bases and V by 6 bases; bases with no gene match: 8. CDR1 MDHEN and CDR2 SYDVKM come from the germline V gene. The CDR3 runs to 15 residues. CDR3 sequence: CASSSGGAQYNEQFF. The CDR3 nucleotides are TGTGCCAGCAGCTCAGGGGGCGCGCAATACAATGAGCAGTTCTTC.

This sequence joins TRBV7-9 and TRBJ2-7; 7 bases fit TRBD1. Trimming took 5 bases from V and 0 from J; bases not matched to a gene: 1. The CDR3 extends over 13 amino acids. Germline-derived CDR1 and CDR2 are SEHNR and FQNEAQ (reference sequence). The CDR3 sequence: CASSGQDSYEQYF. The CDR3 DNA reads as TGTGCCAGCAGCGGACAGGACTCCTACGAGCAGTACTTC.

This rearrangement joins TRBV27 to TRBJ2-2; D ambiguous. The CDR3 consists of 16 residues. Germline CDR1 reads MNHEY; CDR2 reads SMNVEV (reference sequence). Deletions cut 3 bases from V and 0 bases from J, with 11 bases between. The DNA for the CDR3 is TGTGCCAGCAGTTTCCGTGGGTTGGCGAACACCGGGGAGCTGTTTTTT. It yields the protein CASSFRGLANTGELFF.

V usage is TRBV9 and J usage is TRBJ2-6, with 9 bases aligning to TRBD1. CDR1 SGDLS and CDR2 YYNGEE come from the germline V gene. Losses at the gene ends were 0 bases for V and 0 bases for J; bases not matched to a gene: 7. The CDR3 runs to 19 residues. This CDR3 is CASSVGTRGQGSGANVLTF. The CDR3, as DNA: TGTGCCAGCAGCGTAGGAACAAGGGGACAGGGCTCTGGGGCCAACGTCCTGACTTTC.

This clone was counted only a few times. The V gene is TRBV27, the J gene TRBJ1-4, with D perhaps matching TRBD1 (6 bases). This CDR3 comprises 17 residues. The germline CDR1 and CDR2 sequences are MNHEY and SMNVEV (reference sequence). Deletions cut 5 bases from V and 5 bases from J, with 21 bases between. CDR3 residues: CASSATVILDSNEKLFF. Written as DNA, the CDR3 is TGTGCCAGCAGTGCGACCGTGATTCTGGACAGCAATGAAAAACTGTTTTTT.

The genes are TRBV6-5 and TRBJ1-1; weak D call: TRBD1 (5 bases). Trimming left V 6 bases short and J 1 base short, with 12 bases between. This CDR3 has 14 residues. The V gene's germline CDR1 is MNHEY and CDR2 SVGAGI. For the CDR3, the DNA is TGTGCCAGCAGGTCCACAGGCCAGAACACTGAAGCTTTCTTT. Its translation: CASRSTGQNTEAFF.

The V call is TRBV5-1, the J call TRBJ1-1; 11 positions match TRBD1. CDR3 size: 17 residues. Germline V gives CDR1 SGHRS, CDR2 YFSETQ. The J segment lost 2 bases and the V segment lost 1 base, leaving 7 bases of the junction unmatched. The CDR3 loop is CASSLIGQGAVNTEAFF. The CDR3 DNA sequence: TGCGCCAGCAGCTTGATAGGACAGGGGGCTGTCAACACTGAAGCTTTCTTT. Supplemented by reference TRBV5-1 and TRBJ1-1, the full variable domain reads KAGVTQTPRYLIKTRGQQVTLSCSPISGHRSVSWYQQTPGQGLQFLFEYFSETQRNKGNFPGRFSGRQFSNSRSEMNVSTLELGDSALYLCASSLIGQGAVNTEAFFGQGTRLTVV.

The sample holds one count of this clone. This chain connects TRBV25-1 to TRBJ2-7; D not resolved. From germline, CDR1 is MGHDK and CDR2 SYGVNS. V was trimmed by 1 base and J by 2 bases, leaving 6 bases between them. The CDR3 runs to 13 residues. The DNA for the CDR3 is TGTGCCAGCAGTGAATCCCTAACCTACGAGCAGTACTTC. It is translated as CASSESLTYEQYF.

The CDR3: CASSLVGGGDSYEQYF. CDR3 nucleotide sequence: TGTGCCAGCAGCTTAGTGGGCGGGGGCGACTCCTACGAGCAGTACTTC. The chain is built from TRBV7-2 and TRBJ2-7, with D possibly matching TRBD2 (7 bases). Trimming pared 1 base from V and 0 bases from J, leaving 13 bases between. Germline V gene data show CDR1 as SGHTA and CDR2 as FQGNSA. This CDR3 spans 16 amino acids.

This rearrangement joins TRBV12-1 to TRBJ2-1; the listed D gene, TRBD2, was not tested against the DNA. TRBV12-1 corresponds to a pseudogene. CDR3 size: 15 residues. CDR3 in amino acids: CASSNTSGGDNEQFF. CDR3 DNA: TGTGCCAGCAGCAATACTAGCGGGGGTGACAATGAGCAGTTCTTC.